Sequencing of this T cell receptor beta chain was carried out in a study of a mutant IDH1 vaccine in newly diagnosed glioma. Method: immunoSEQ multiplex PCR; TCRdb's copy keeps in-frame clones and lacks some. The table records tens of thousands of clones, roughly 80% of them present only once. Time point noted: baseline, week 1 (first vaccination visit). Regarding treatment: pre-vaccination baseline after standard-of-care therapy. New WHO grade 3 or 4 IDH1-mutant, ATRX-lost astrocytomas were present in all donors. Germline CDR1 SGDLS, CDR2 YYNGEE. Trimming removed 4 bases at V and 1 base at J, with 11 bases between. This CDR3 contains 14 residues.

The input for sequencing was PBMCs, taken from a glioma patient treated with radiotherapy, temozolomide or both. This TCR was recovered from a woman between 40 and 50 years old with glioma. The V gene is TRBV9, the J gene TRBJ1-1; a weak D match, TRBD1 (5 bases). The CDR3 DNA reads as TGTGCCAGCAGCCCCCCCGGGACGAACACTGAAGCTTTCTTT. Its translation: CASSPPGTNTEAFF.